This T cell receptor beta chain was sequenced in a study of T cell responses to AZD1222 COVID-19 vaccine. Study context: Second doses were pooled across both intervals (about 4 or about 12 weeks).

Points on this clone: The target antigen is unknown.

Here immunoSEQ multiplex PCR was the method, and the copy in TCRdb shows in-frame clones only, minus some. The data show over 70,000 clones, around 85% seen once. The J segment lost 6 bases and the V segment lost 3 bases, leaving 12 bases of the junction unmatched. Germline V CDR1 and CDR2: KGHSH, LQKENI. The CDR3 is 18 residues long. Study results and caveats: Repertoires were obtained solely post-peak T cell response. Females made up more of the donors, who were largely white British, and clonal diversity may have come out too low.

This sequence was found in an adult in good health. The specimen was peripheral blood, collected on day 0 of AZD1222 vaccination. This chain links TRBV18 with TRBJ2-1; 12 bases align to TRBD2. As DNA, the CDR3 is TGTGCCAGCTCACCGACCGCGAGACTAGCGGGAGTTGGCAATGAGCAGTTCTTC. Its protein is CASSPTARLAGVGNEQFF.